This T cell receptor beta chain was captured in a study of control samples from healthy donors and cancer patients. CDR1 is MNHNS and CDR2 is SASEGT in the germline V gene. V shed 7 bases, J shed 0 bases, and the junction held 9 bases outside the gene matches. The CDR3 spans 16 residues. This table comes from immunoSEQ multiplex PCR, and its TCRdb copy is limited to in-frame clones, with some not included. The sample consists of fewer than 25,000 clones, approximately 80% of them appearing once. This receptor was obtained from a man aged 60 to 69 with head and neck cancer. J is TRBJ1-2 and V is TRBV6-1; 9 bases match TRBD1. Sequencing was performed on PBMCs. CDR3 region: CASNEWGQGANYGYTF. The CDR3 nucleotides are TGTGCCAGCAATGAGTGGGGACAGGGAGCTAACTATGGCTACACCTTC.